This T cell receptor beta chain came from a study of regulatory T cells in long-lasting Graves disease. Points from the study as a whole: Persistent disease preferred TRBV28, TRBJ1-2 and TRBJ2-5; new disease, TRBV20-1 and TRBJ2-1.

This clonotype was picked up many times. What it binds is unknown. Time point: newly diagnosed GD, antithyroid drugs for less than 3 months. With RNA extracted from PBMCs as input, the TCR library was made. Relying on iRepertoire HTBI primers and Arm-PCR of CDR3 regions, the team built TCR beta libraries. TCRdb re-called the multiplex PCR reads through MiXCR, storing one row per CDR3 protein. The data contain 370,000 or so distinct CDR3 sequences, around 15% of them singletons. This CDR3 contains 12 residues. Germline CDR1 reads DFQATT; CDR2 reads SNEGSKA (reference sequence). The ends were cut back, 0 bases at V and 11 bases at J, with 13 bases in the middle. The sample also formed part of further work on T cells in Graves' hyperthyroidism and ophthalmopathy. That investigation notes: Lactation, pregnancy, other autoimmune disease or uncontrolled infection led to exclusion of patients. The model's output predicted ophthalmopathy at a median of about 5.9 months prior to onset.

The receptor was derived from a woman younger than 30 with Graves disease. The sequencing used peripheral blood mononuclear cells (PBMCs), collected at new diagnosis, from a patient treated with antithyroid drugs. V and J are TRBV20-1 and TRBJ1-1; D is uncertain. CDR3 residues: CSARDGRDKAFF. DNA of the CDR3: TGCAGTGCTAGAGATGGGAGGGATAAGGCTTTCTTT.